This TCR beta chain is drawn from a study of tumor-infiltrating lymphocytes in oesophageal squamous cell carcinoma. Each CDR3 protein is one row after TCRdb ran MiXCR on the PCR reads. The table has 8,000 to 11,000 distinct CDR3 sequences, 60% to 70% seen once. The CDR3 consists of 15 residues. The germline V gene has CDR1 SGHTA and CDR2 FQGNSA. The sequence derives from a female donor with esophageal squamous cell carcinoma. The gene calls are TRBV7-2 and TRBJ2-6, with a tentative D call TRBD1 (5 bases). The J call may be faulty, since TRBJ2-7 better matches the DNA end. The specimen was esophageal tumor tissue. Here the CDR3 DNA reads TGTGCCAGCAGCTCTTTCAGGACATCAGCCTACGAGCAGTACTTC. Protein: CASSSFRTSAYEQYF.